The 26 T cell receptor beta chains below come from one sample, sequenced in a study of patients and donors after allogeneic stem cell transplantation. MiXCR was run by TCRdb on the RT-PCR reads, yielding one entry per CDR3 protein. The sample shows about a million distinct CDR3 sequences, about a sixth of them seen only once. The sequenced sample was blood, either unsorted or a sorted T cell fraction (not recorded which). All receptors come from a human donor who was either an allogeneic HSCT recipient or a stem cell or donor lymphocyte infusion donor (not recorded which). It is not recorded whose cells these are; they may come from a transplant donor.

The sample holds a few counts of this clonotype. The rearrangement links TRBV29-1 to TRBJ2-3, with a weak D call TRBD1 (6 bases). Germline V gene lookup returns CDR1 SQVTM and CDR2 ANQGSEA. This CDR3 spans 13 amino acids. Trimming shortened V by 7 bases and J by 0 bases, and 11 bases separated the two germline ends. The CDR3 sequence: CSAEGDSTDTQYF. The CDR3 DNA follows: TGCAGCGCCGAGGGGGACAGCACAGATACGCAGTATTTT.

This clonotype was seen only a few times. V usage is TRBV20-1 and J usage is TRBJ2-5; D unclear. The CDR3 covers 13 residues. Germline lookup yields CDR1 DFQATT and CDR2 SNEGSKA (reference sequence). Trimming took off 5 bases at V and 1 base at J, with 11 bases between the two ends. In DNA form, the CDR3 reads TGCAGTGCTCCCCCTGCAGGCCAAGAGACCCAGTACTTC. This translates into CSAPPAGQETQYF.

This clonotype was counted between two and nine times. The V gene is TRBV6-2 or TRBV6-3, the J gene TRBJ2-4; 7 positions agree with TRBD1. Per the germline V gene, CDR1 is MNHEY and CDR2 is SVGEGT. V was pared by 6 bases and J by 8 bases, with 7 bases of the junction left unmatched. The CDR3 has 13 residues. The chain's CDR3 is CASRSTGYHIQYF. The CDR3, as DNA: TGTGCCAGCAGATCGACAGGGTATCACATTCAGTACTTC.

This clonotype was counted only a few times. The rearrangement uses TRBV7-3 and TRBJ1-2, with TRBD1 as a possible D gene (5 bases). V gave up 2 bases and J gave up 0 bases, with 10 bases separating them. The CDR3 runs to 15 residues. Germline V CDR1 and CDR2: SGHTA, FQGTGA. The CDR3 sequence: CASSLGGAANYGYTF. The CDR3 DNA is TGTGCCAGCAGCTTAGGTGGGGCCGCTAACTATGGCTACACCTTC.

The gene calls are TRBV5-1 and TRBJ2-5; 9 bases are shared with TRBD1. CDR1 SGHRS and CDR2 YFSETQ come from the germline V gene. J was trimmed by 0 bases and V by 4 bases; bases with no gene match: 4. The CDR3 runs 15 residues. DNA of the CDR3: TGCGCCAGCAGCACGGGACAGGGAGACCAAGAGACCCAGTACTTC. It is translated as CASSTGQGDQETQYF.

The chain combines TRBV28 with TRBJ1-1, with TRBD1 matching over 9 bases. The CDR3 is 15 amino acids. The germline V gene has CDR1 MDHEN and CDR2 SYDVKM. Germline trimming cut 5 bases from V and 7 bases from J; bases unmatched to any gene: 11. The CDR3 loop reads CASSPWDRAKGEAFF. CDR3 DNA: TGTGCCAGCAGTCCATGGGACAGGGCCAAGGGTGAAGCTTTCTTT.

This clonotype has only a few counts. V usage is TRBV11-2 and J usage is TRBJ2-3; 7 bases fit TRBD1. V was clipped by 1 base and J by 4 bases; unmatched bases: 5. The CDR3 is 15 amino acids. Germline lookup yields CDR1 SGHAT and CDR2 FQNNGV. The CDR3 DNA reads as TGTGCCAGCAGCTTAGCGTTCCAGGGGGCAGATACGCAGTATTTT. Its protein is CASSLAFQGADTQYF.

V and J are TRBV20-1 and TRBJ1-6, with 10 bases that match TRBD1. V gave up 5 bases and J gave up 10 bases; unmatched junction bases: 5. The CDR3 sequence is 13 residues long. Germline values: CDR1 DFQATT, CDR2 SNEGSKA (reference sequence). Here the CDR3 DNA reads TGCAGTGCTCGCGGGGACAGGGGCTCACCCCTCCACTTT. It encodes CSARGDRGSPLHF.

This chain joins TRBV7-8 and TRBJ1-5; unclear D gene. In germline, CDR1 is SGHVS, CDR2 FQNEAQ. With 3 bases removed from V and 3 bases from J, the gap between germline ends came to 6 bases. The CDR3 has 13 residues. This chain's CDR3 is CASSLKVNQPQHF. CDR3 DNA: TGTGCCAGCAGCTTGAAGGTCAATCAGCCCCAGCATTTT.

This clonotype was seen ten or more times. The genes are TRBV10-3 and TRBJ1-5; no firm D call. Germline CDR1 is ENHRY and CDR2 is SYGVKD. This CDR3 is built from 14 residues. V was trimmed by 0 bases and J by 5 bases, leaving 8 bases between them. Written as DNA, the CDR3 is TGTGCCATCAGTGAGTCGAGGGCGGATCAGCCCCAGCATTTT. This codes for CAISESRADQPQHF.

This clonotype was detected a few times. The chain uses TRBV20-1 and TRBJ2-7, with TRBD2 matching over 9 bases. This CDR3 has 13 amino acids. From germline, CDR1 is DFQATT and CDR2 SNEGSKA (reference sequence). V was clipped by 7 bases and J by 0 bases; unmatched bases: 4. This CDR3 is CSVRTSVSYEQYF. Here the CDR3 DNA reads TGCAGTGTCCGGACTAGCGTCTCCTACGAGCAGTACTTC.

This clonotype has only a few counts. The V call is TRBV6-1, the J call TRBJ1-5; TRBD1 aligns across 7 bases. V shed 10 bases, J shed 4 bases, and the junction held 7 bases outside the gene matches. Germline V gene lookup returns CDR1 MNHNS and CDR2 SASEGT. This CDR3 region has 13 residues. For the CDR3, the DNA is TGTGCCACCGCGGGACAGTTTAATCAGCCCCAGCATTTT. This gives the protein CATAGQFNQPQHF.

In this sample, this clonotype turned up a few times. The chain recombines TRBV12-3 or TRBV12-4 with TRBJ1-1; D is perhaps TRBD1 (5 bases). The V end lost 4 bases, the J end lost 4 bases, and 19 bases lay between the germline ends. This CDR3 has 16 residues. This CDR3 is CASSSGRQGVFTEAFF. CDR3 nucleotides: TGTGCCAGCAGTTCCGGGCGGCAGGGTGTGTTCACTGAAGCTTTCTTT.

V is TRBV4-3 and J is TRBJ2-1, with TRBD1 matching over 9 bases. Trimming took 2 bases from V and 16 from J; bases not matched to a gene: 9. This CDR3 contains 13 residues. Germline V CDR1 and CDR2: LGHNA, YSLEER. The CDR3 region is CASSQSPGQGGFF. The CDR3 nucleotides are TGCGCCAGCAGCCAAAGTCCGGGACAGGGAGGATTCTTC.

This chain connects TRBV30 to TRBJ1-2; 7 positions match TRBD1. The trim removed 8 bases at V and 6 bases at J, leaving 12 bases unmatched. The CDR3 consists of 13 residues. Germline V gene sequence: CDR1 GTSNPN, CDR2 SVGIG (reference sequence). Here the CDR3 reads CARTSPQGDGYTF. CDR3 in DNA: TGTGCCAGAACCTCCCCCCAGGGGGATGGCTACACCTTC.

The chain has TRBV30 and TRBJ2-1, with D uncertain. CDR1 is GTSNPN and CDR2 is SVGIG in the germline V gene (reference sequence). V was clipped by 3 bases and J by 3 bases, with 6 bases between them. This CDR3 spans 12 amino acids. The CDR3, as DNA: TGTGCCTGGAGCCCACTCTACAATGAGCAGTTCTTC. Translated: CAWSPLYNEQFF.

V and J are TRBV6-1 and TRBJ1-1, with a possible D match to TRBD1 (5 bases). V shed 4 bases and J shed 3 bases, with 15 bases lying between them. Germline lookup yields CDR1 MNHNS and CDR2 SASEGT. The CDR3 has 15 amino acids. DNA of the CDR3: TGTGCCAGCAGTGGCCGGGGCCTCAGGGACACTGAAGCTTTCTTT. Translated, it gives CASSGRGLRDTEAFF.

In DNA, the CDR3 is TGTGCCAGCAGCTTAGCAGATAGGGGGCTCTACGAGCAGTACTTC. Translated: CASSLADRGLYEQYF. V gene TRBV7-9 combines with J gene TRBJ2-7; TRBD1 matches at 7 bases. The trim removed 0 bases at V and 3 bases at J, leaving 5 bases unmatched. CDR3 length: 15 amino acids. CDR1 is SEHNR and CDR2 is FQNEAQ in the germline V gene (reference sequence).

This clonotype was recorded a few times. CDR3 sequence: CASSDGAGELFF. For the CDR3, the DNA is TGTGCCAGCAGTGACGGGGCCGGGGAGCTGTTTTTT. This sequence joins TRBV25-1 and TRBJ2-2; D is perhaps TRBD2 (5 bases). The CDR3 totals 12 residues. CDR1 MGHDK and CDR2 SYGVNS come from the germline V gene. V dropped 3 bases and J dropped 6 bases, with 5 bases sitting between them.

This chain connects TRBV20-1 to TRBJ1-3; perhaps TRBD1 as D (5 bases). CDR1 DFQATT and CDR2 SNEGSKA come from the germline V gene (reference sequence). This CDR3 contains 17 residues. V dropped 6 bases and J dropped 2 bases, with 23 bases sitting between them. The CDR3 region is CSAHTNRPGGAGNTIYF. CDR3 in DNA: TGCAGTGCCCACACGAACAGGCCCGGGGGAGCTGGAAACACCATATATTTT.

The genes are TRBV12-3 or TRBV12-4 and TRBJ1-1, with D perhaps TRBD1 (6 bases). Trimming pared 0 bases from V and 2 bases from J, leaving 10 bases between. The length of the CDR3 is 15 residues. The CDR3 loop is CASSLAPGTNTEAFF. CDR3 coding DNA: TGTGCCAGCAGTTTAGCGCCGGGGACAAACACTGAAGCTTTCTTT.

In its sample, this clonotype was seen a few times. V and J are TRBV6-1 and TRBJ2-7; 11 bases fit TRBD1. The CDR3 loop spans 14 amino acids. Germline assignment: CDR1 MNHNS and CDR2 SASEGT. After removal of 6 bases from V and 3 bases from J, the junction contained 4 bases not matched to a gene. The CDR3 loop is CASSRTGGNYEQYF. CDR3 DNA: TGTGCCAGCAGCCGGACAGGGGGCAACTACGAGCAGTACTTC.

This clonotype was found a few times. This chain links TRBV27 with TRBJ2-1; weak D call: TRBD2 (6 bases). V dropped 2 bases and J dropped 3 bases, with 11 bases sitting between them. There are 15 residues in the CDR3. Germline lookup yields CDR1 MNHEY and CDR2 SMNVEV (reference sequence). The CDR3, as DNA: TGTGCCAGCAGTTTAGCGGGGCCCCACTACAATGAGCAGTTCTTC. Its protein product is CASSLAGPHYNEQFF.

This clonotype was picked up a small number of times. The chain combines TRBV20-1 with TRBJ2-3; D might be TRBD2 (5 bases). Germline-derived CDR1 and CDR2 are DFQATT and SNEGSKA (reference sequence). This CDR3 contains 12 residues. V dropped 3 bases and J dropped 2 bases, with 6 bases sitting between them. CDR3 bases: TGCAGTGCTAGGACTAACACAGATACGCAGTATTTT. It yields the protein CSARTNTDTQYF.

This clonotype occurred a few times. The rearrangement links TRBV12-3 or TRBV12-4 to TRBJ2-2, with 8 bases identical to TRBD1. This CDR3 region has 14 residues. Trimming removed 7 bases from V and 8 bases from J; junction bases left unmatched: 9. Here the CDR3 DNA reads TGTGCCAGCAACCAGGACAGGGTCGCGGGGGAGCTGTTTTTT. Translated: CASNQDRVAGELFF.

V gene TRBV20-1 combines with J gene TRBJ2-5; D assignment may be TRBD1 or TRBD2 (5 bases each). V was cut by 5 bases and J by 2 bases, with 21 bases left in between. Germline assignment: CDR1 DFQATT and CDR2 SNEGSKA (reference sequence). The CDR3 is 16 residues long. Here the CDR3 DNA reads TGCAGTGCTGAATCTAGCCTCGGTGGGGGTCAAGAGACCCAGTACTTC. It specifies CSAESSLGGGQETQYF.